This TCR beta chain derives from a study of PD-L1 blockade in urothelial cancer. Study as a whole: After treatment start, blood was analyzed at 3 weeks (second dose) and at 6 weeks.

Urothelial carcinoma, locally advanced or metastatic, affected the patients. The germline gives CDR1 SNHLY, CDR2 FYNNEI. V was cut by 4 bases and J by 6 bases, with 12 bases left in between. The CDR3 extends over 13 amino acids. Sequencing was performed with immunoSEQ multiplex PCR; in TCRdb, only in-frame clones are kept and a portion is missing. The table has more than 15,000 clones, about 85% seen once; the top ten hold roughly 6%. This chain connects TRBV2 to TRBJ1-1, with D possibly TRBD1 on 6 matching bases. The sequenced sample was PBMCs, obtained around atezolizumab (anti-PD-L1) treatment. The sequence was collected from a middle-aged man with urothelial cancer. The CDR3 sequence is CASSVAGEAEAFF. In nucleotides, the CDR3 is TGTGCCAGCAGTGTAGCAGGGGAAGCTGAAGCTTTCTTT. Complete variable domain (other parts from reference TRBV2 and TRBJ1-1): EPEVTQTPSHQVTQMGQEVILRCVPISNHLYFYWYRQILGQKVEFLVSFYNNEISEKSEIFDDQFSVERPDGSNFTLKIRSTKLEDSAMYFCASSVAGEAEAFFGQGTRLTVV.